Listed below are T cell receptor beta chains from one sample, sequenced in a study of CD8 T cells in ankylosing spondylitis. TCRdb independently ran MiXCR on the 5' RACE reads; one entry per CDR3 protein. Of some 220,000 distinct CDR3 sequences in the sample, 7.3% are singletons; the top ten hold around 14%. The specimen sequenced was blood, either unsorted or a sorted T cell fraction (not recorded which). The origin of the receptors is a male donor with ankylosing spondylitis. CDR3s include the opening cysteine and the closing phenylalanine or tryptophan. The D gene is left open where the match is weak. Part of the rows lack a size; the others show once, few, many or a class for expanded clones.

>TRBJ2-7|many|TRBD1|TRBV4-3
TGCGCCAGCAGCCAGCTGACAGGGACCTACGAGCAGTACTTC
CASSQLTGTYEQYF
>TRBJ1-2|.|TRBD1|TRBV20-1
TGCAGTGCTAAAAGGACAGGGGGCGACTATGGCTACACCTTC
CSAKRTGGDYGYTF
>TRBJ2-7|few|TRBD2|TRBV7-7
TGTGCTAGCAGCCTGACTAGCGGGAGGTCCCACGAGCAGTACTTC
CASSLTSGRSHEQYF
>TRBJ2-2|once|TRBD2|TRBV6-1
TGTGCCAGCAGGACTAGCGGGAGGACCGGGGAGCTGTTTTTT
CASRTSGRTGELFF
>TRBJ2-1|many|.|TRBV28
TGTGCCAGCAGTTTAACGAGGTGGGGCCAGCAGTTCTTC
CASSLTRWGQQFF
>TRBJ2-1|.|.|TRBV27
TGTGCCAGCAGCCCCGGCGACAGTCCCTACAATGAGCAGTTCTTC
CASSPGDSPYNEQFF
>TRBJ1-2|many|.|TRBV4-3
TGCGCCAGCAGCCAATCTTGGGACGGGGGGCAGTATGGCTACACCTTC
CASSQSWDGGQYGYTF
>TRBJ2-4|few|.|TRBV18
TGTGCCAGCTCACCATGGGATGGCAAAAACATTCAGTACTTC
CASSPWDGKNIQYF
>TRBJ1-1|many|.|TRBV6-1
TGTGCCAGCAGTCCGTTTATACTTCTCCAGAGAGCTTTCTTT
CASSPFILLQRAFF
>TRBJ1-1|many|.|TRBV7-9
TGTGCCAGCAACAGACTACCTGACAGTGAAGCTTTCTTT
CASNRLPDSEAFF
>TRBJ2-3|many|.|TRBV28
TGTGCCAGCAGTTCCCCCGGGCCATCTCCGCAGTATTTT
CASSSPGPSPQYF
>TRBJ2-1|many|TRBD1|TRBV7-2
TGTGCCAGTCAACCGGACAGGCTCTACAATGAGCAGTTCTTC
CASQPDRLYNEQFF
>TRBJ2-7|many|.|TRBV4-1
TGCGCCAGCAGCCAAGGGCCCCCGGATAGCTCCTACGAGCAGTACTTC
CASSQGPPDSSYEQYF
>TRBJ2-3|many|TRBD2|TRBV9
TGTGCCAGCAGCTCACAGCGGGGGGGCATAGATACGCAGTATTTT
CASSSQRGGIDTQYF
>TRBJ1-1|many|.|TRBV20-1
TGCAGTGCTAGAGATCTGGGAGGAGTAGGTGAAGCTTTCTTT
CSARDLGGVGEAFF
>TRBJ2-1|few|TRBD2|TRBV23-1
TGCGCCAGGCTTTGCGGGAGATACAATGAGCAGTTCTTC
CARLCGRYNEQFF
>TRBJ2-4|many|TRBD1|TRBV7-9
TGTGCCAGCAGCGGCACAGGGGAGACAAAAAACATTCAGTACTTC
CASSGTGETKNIQYF
>TRBJ1-6|many|.|TRBV27
TGTGCCAGCAGTTTATTTCCGGGGAATAATTCACCCCTCCACTTT
CASSLFPGNNSPLHF
>TRBJ1-1|.|TRBD1|TRBV3-1
TGTGCCAGCAGCCAAGTTATACCCCAAAGGGACAGGGGCACTGAAGCTTTCTTT
CASSQVIPQRDRGTEAFF
>TRBJ2-7|many|.|TRBV10-3
TGTGCCATCGGAGAAGTGACCGGGACTCACTCCTACGAGCAGTACTTC
CAIGEVTGTHSYEQYF
>TRBJ2-3|few|TRBD2|TRBV10-3
TGTGCCATCAGTGAGTCCAGGACTAGCGGGCGAACAGATACGCAGTATTTT
CAISESRTSGRTDTQYF
>TRBJ2-7|many|.|TRBV12-3/TRBV12-4
TGTGCCAGCAGTTCTCAAGGGCCTCACCACGAGCAGTACTTC
CASSSQGPHHEQYF
>TRBJ1-4|many|.|TRBV9
TGTGCCAGCAGCGTAGCCAGGTCTAATGAAAAACTGTTTTTT
CASSVARSNEKLFF
>TRBJ2-1|many|TRBD2|TRBV12-3/TRBV12-4
TGTGCCAGCAGTTTTTCGGGAGGGCCCGATGAGCAGTTCTTC
CASSFSGGPDEQFF
>TRBJ1-5|.|.|TRBV20-1
TGCAGTGCTAGAGGATTGCCGACAGACCAAGCCCATAGCAATCAGCCCCAGCATTTT
CSARGLPTDQAHSNQPQHF
>TRBJ2-5|many|TRBD2|TRBV24-1
TGTGCCACCAGTGATCGACTAGCGGGGGGACAAGAGACCCAGTACTTC
CATSDRLAGGQETQYF
>TRBJ2-1|.|.|TRBV9
TGTGCCAGCAGCGCGGGTGTTGAGCAGTTCTTC
CASSAGVEQFF
>TRBJ2-7|.|TRBD2|TRBV7-2
TGTGCCAGCAGCTCCCCCCGGGGACTACCCAACGAGCAGTACTTC
CASSSPRGLPNEQYF
>TRBJ2-5|many|.|TRBV7-9
TGTGCCAGCACCACCCAAGGGCGAGAGACCCAGTACTTC
CASTTQGRETQYF
>TRBJ2-7|many|TRBD1|TRBV12-3/TRBV12-4
TGTGCCAGCAGTTTGGGGGGACAGGGTAACTACGAGCAGTACTTC
CASSLGGQGNYEQYF
>TRBJ2-7|few|.|TRBV5-5
TGTGCCAGCAGCTTTGGTAATAGGAACGAGCAGTACTTC
CASSFGNRNEQYF
>TRBJ2-1|.|.|TRBV6-2/TRBV6-3
TGTGCCAGCAGTTACGTTAGCGGTACCTACAATGAGCAGTTCTTC
CASSYVSGTYNEQFF
>TRBJ2-1|many|.|TRBV6-2/TRBV6-3
TGTGCCAGCCGTCGCACTATCGGACTCGCTCTCCCACGCGATGAGCAGTTCTTC
CASRRTIGLALPRDEQFF
>TRBJ2-3|many|TRBD1|TRBV12-3/TRBV12-4
TGTGCCAGCAGCCTCGGGACAGTCCTCACAGATACGCAGTATTTT
CASSLGTVLTDTQYF
>TRBJ2-1|many|.|TRBV6-2/TRBV6-3
TGTGCCAGCAGCCTCGCTCGATGGGTCGATGAGCAGTTCTTC
CASSLARWVDEQFF
>TRBJ2-1|.|TRBD2|TRBV7-2
TGTGCCAGCAGCTTTCCTAGCGGGGGGGCGGGTCGCAATGAGCAGTTCTTC
CASSFPSGGAGRNEQFF
>TRBJ1-3|.|.|TRBV28
TGTGCCAGCAGACCTATCCTAGGGACACCTACAAAGAGACTCTCTGGAAACACCATATATTTT
CASRPILGTPTKRLSGNTIYF
>TRBJ2-7|many|TRBD1|TRBV7-9
TGTGCCAGCAGCCGGGACAGGAACTACGAGCAGTACTTC
CASSRDRNYEQYF
>TRBJ1-5|few|.|TRBV10-2
TGCGCCAGCAGTGAAGGTACTTCGGGGCAGCCCCAGCATTTT
CASSEGTSGQPQHF
>TRBJ1-1|many|.|TRBV27
TGTGCCAGCAGTTTATCTGGGCGGCGGATTAACACTGAAGCTTTCTTT
CASSLSGRRINTEAFF
>TRBJ2-3|many|.|TRBV24-1
TGTGCCACCAGTGATTTGCGGCAAAACACAGATACGCAGTATTTT
CATSDLRQNTDTQYF
>TRBJ1-4|many|.|TRBV9
TGTGCCAGCAGCCCCCGGGGGAGTCTTAATGAAAAACTGTTTTTT
CASSPRGSLNEKLFF
>TRBJ1-1|few|.|TRBV4-2
TGTGCCAGCAGCCAAGATCTACCGGGGCCCGGCACTGAAGCTTTCTTT
CASSQDLPGPGTEAFF
>TRBJ2-1|many|TRBD2|TRBV4-1
TGCGCCAGCAGACTTAGTAGCGGGAGAGGTCAGAATGAGCAGTTCTTC
CASRLSSGRGQNEQFF
>TRBJ2-7|few|.|TRBV20-1
TGCAGTGCTAGAGATACGGCCCTAGCGAGAAATTACGAGCAGTACTTC
CSARDTALARNYEQYF
>TRBJ2-7|many|TRBD1|TRBV7-8
TGTGCCAGCAGCCAAGACAGGGGGCTTGCCTACGAGCAGTACTTC
CASSQDRGLAYEQYF